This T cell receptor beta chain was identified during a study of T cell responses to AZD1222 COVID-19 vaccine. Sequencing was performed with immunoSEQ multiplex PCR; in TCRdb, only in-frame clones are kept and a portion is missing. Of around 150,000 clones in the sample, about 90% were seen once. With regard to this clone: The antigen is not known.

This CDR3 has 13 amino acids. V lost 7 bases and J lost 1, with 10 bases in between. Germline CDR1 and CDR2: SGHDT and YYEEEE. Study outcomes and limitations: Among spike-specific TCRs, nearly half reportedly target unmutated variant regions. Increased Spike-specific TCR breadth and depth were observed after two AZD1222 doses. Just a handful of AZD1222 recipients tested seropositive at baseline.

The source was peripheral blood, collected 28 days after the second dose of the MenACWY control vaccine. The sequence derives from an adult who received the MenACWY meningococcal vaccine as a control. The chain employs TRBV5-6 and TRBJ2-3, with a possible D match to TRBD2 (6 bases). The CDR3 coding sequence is TGTGCCAGCGGGGGACTTCGCACAGATACGCAGTATTTT. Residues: CASGGLRTDTQYF.